Below are 26 T cell receptor beta chains sequenced from a single sample in a study of blood T cell repertoires in COVID-19 (dated by TCRdb to between 2020 and 2021). Library preparation employed the immunoSEQ multiplex PCR assay. As stored in TCRdb, this immuneACCESS dataset retains in-frame rearrangements with V and J assigned. A fraction of the clones does not appear; measured against another copy, unresolved V genes explain less than half of the discrepancy, and the remainder lacks a known reason. For this sample there are a few hundred thousand clones; about 91% appear just once. The top ten clonotypes cover around 1.3% of the sample. Sequences were obtained from PBMCs or T cells enriched from blood (not recorded which). The receptors come from a human donor in a cohort exposed to, infected with or recovered from COVID-19 (not recorded which). The donor label of this sample is uncertain.

This chain joins TRBV4-3 and TRBJ1-2, with a weak D call TRBD1 (6 bases). The CDR3 consists of 21 residues. Per germline, CDR1 LGHNA and CDR2 YSLEER. V was shortened by 5 bases and J by 0 bases, with 31 bases between the two germline ends. CDR3 bases: TGCGCCAGCAGCGGCTTGAATACCGTAAGATGGAAGGGGGTACCTAACTATGGCTACACCTTC. It encodes CASSGLNTVRWKGVPNYGYTF.

The V gene is TRBV19, the J gene TRBJ1-4; TRBD1 aligns across 7 bases. Germline values: CDR1 LNHDA, CDR2 SQIVND (reference sequence). Losses at the gene ends were 4 bases for V and 1 base for J; bases not matched to a gene: 3. This CDR3 has 15 amino acids. Written as DNA, the CDR3 is TGTGCCAGTAGTACCGGGACAGTAACTAATGAAAAACTGTTTTTT. This encodes CASSTGTVTNEKLFF.

V gene TRBV12-5 combines with J gene TRBJ2-3; tentative D call: TRBD1 (6 bases). The germline gives CDR1 LGHNT, CDR2 FRNRAP. V lost 4 bases, J lost 4 bases, and 21 bases lay in between. The CDR3 runs to 17 residues. The CDR3 loop reads CASGSHLARGRADTQYF. CDR3 nucleotide sequence: TGTGCTAGTGGTTCCCACCTCGCCAGGGGACGGGCAGATACGCAGTATTTT.

The chain couples TRBV6-5 to TRBJ1-1, with D uncertain. The CDR3 sequence is 13 residues long. V dropped 8 bases and J dropped 5 bases, with 15 bases sitting between them. Germline lookup yields CDR1 MNHEY and CDR2 SVGAGI. CDR3 loop: CASAPVRRTEAFF. CDR3 in DNA: TGTGCCAGCGCGCCGGTACGGAGGACTGAAGCTTTCTTT.

The chain recombines TRBV7-3 with TRBJ2-7, with D possibly matching TRBD1 (5 bases). Germline CDR1 is SGHTA and CDR2 is FQGTGA. The CDR3 is 13 amino acids. V lost 1 base and J 6 bases, leaving 10 bases between the germline ends. In nucleotides, the CDR3 is TGTGCCAGCAGCTTAAAGGGGAAGGGCGAGCAGTACTTC. Translating it yields CASSLKGKGEQYF.

Notes on this clone: The sample contains more than one DNA sequence encoding this CDR3. This chain links TRBV6-5 with TRBJ1-3; 7 bases are shared with TRBD1. The CDR3 is made up of 13 amino acids. V dropped 6 bases and J dropped 3; count of bases not matched to a gene: 2. Germline loops: CDR1 MNHEY, CDR2 SVGAGI. CDR3 amino acids: CASSRQGGNTIYF. As DNA, the CDR3 is TGTGCCAGCAGCCGACAGGGTGGAAACACCATATATTTT.

The gene calls are TRBV7-9 and TRBJ1-1, with TRBD1 as a possible D gene (5 bases). Germline CDR1 reads SEHNR; CDR2 reads FQNEAQ (reference sequence). The CDR3 totals 13 residues. V lost 1 base to trimming and J lost 4 bases, with 7 bases between them. The CDR3 loop is CASSLGDSTEAFF. In nucleotides, the CDR3 is TGTGCCAGCAGCTTAGGAGACAGCACTGAAGCTTTCTTT.

The V gene is TRBV10-1, the J gene TRBJ1-2; D is possibly TRBD1 (6 bases). This CDR3 comprises 15 residues. V gave up 3 bases and J gave up 5 bases, with 16 bases separating them. The germline V gene has CDR1 WNHNN and CDR2 SYGVQD (reference sequence). The CDR3 is CASSERRQVAYGYTF. The CDR3 DNA is TGCGCCAGCAGTGAAAGGAGACAGGTCGCTTATGGCTACACCTTC.

The rearrangement links TRBV24-1 to TRBJ2-5; perhaps TRBD2 as D (7 bases). CDR3 length: 16 residues. V dropped 5 bases and J dropped 1 base, with 16 bases sitting between them. CDR1 is KGHDR and CDR2 is SFDVKD in the germline V gene. The CDR3 loop reads CATSGGGASLQETQYF. DNA for the CDR3: TGTGCCACCAGTGGAGGGGGGGCTTCCCTCCAAGAGACCCAGTACTTC.

The rearrangement uses TRBV29-1 and TRBJ2-7, with D perhaps TRBD1 (6 bases). The germline V gene has CDR1 SQVTM and CDR2 ANQGSEA. V shed 6 bases and J shed 2 bases, with 14 bases lying between them. The CDR3 has 13 residues. CDR3 in amino acids: CSVEGEKPYEQYF. The CDR3 region has the DNA TGCAGCGTCGAGGGGGAAAAACCCTACGAGCAGTACTTC.

This clone was recorded once. Written as DNA, the CDR3 is TGTGCCAGCAGCCAAGAATCCGGATGGAGGGGCACTGAAGCTTTCTTT. Encoded protein: CASSQESGWRGTEAFF. The chain recombines TRBV14 with TRBJ1-1; D perhaps matches TRBD1 (5 bases). Germline loops: CDR1 SGHDN, CDR2 FVKESK. The CDR3 spans 16 residues. V dropped 0 bases and J dropped 4 bases, with 15 bases sitting between them.

This chain joins TRBV11-2 and TRBJ1-6; 8 nucleotides line up with TRBD1. Germline CDR1 reads SGHAT; CDR2 reads FQNNGV. J was trimmed by 3 bases and V by 5 bases; bases with no gene match: 12. This CDR3 is built from 18 residues. CDR3 residues: CASSPGGRGRLYNSPLHF. The DNA of the CDR3 is TGTGCCAGCAGCCCGGGAGGCAGGGGGCGCCTCTATAATTCACCCCTCCACTTT.

The CDR3 DNA follows: TGTGCCAGCAGCTTATCTTTTATCGGGACAGGGGGTGTCACTGAAGCTTTCTTT. This encodes CASSLSFIGTGGVTEAFF. V is TRBV7-2 and J is TRBJ1-1, with 11 bases aligning to TRBD1. The V and J ends lost 2 bases and 4 bases, in that order; junction bases with no gene match: 12. The CDR3 is 18 amino acids. Per the germline V gene, CDR1 is SGHTA and CDR2 is FQGNSA.

This sequence joins TRBV27 and TRBJ2-3, with 9 bases aligning to TRBD2. Germline CDR1 and CDR2: MNHEY and SMNVEV (reference sequence). The CDR3 runs 18 residues. Trimming at V came to 2 bases and at J to 1 base, leaving 10 bases not matched to a gene. In DNA, the CDR3 is TGTGCCAGCAGTTTAAGGCTAGCGGGGTTTTTCGGCACAGATACGCAGTATTTT. Translation gives CASSLRLAGFFGTDTQYF.

This clone showed up just once. This chain uses TRBV3-1 (or the pseudogene TRBV3-2) with TRBJ1-5; 9 bases are a match to TRBD1. With 5 bases clipped from V and 5 bases from J, the junction kept 7 bases outside the gene matches. CDR3 size: 15 residues. Germline CDR1 LGHDT, CDR2 YNNKEL (reference sequence). The CDR3, as DNA: TGTGCCAGCAGCAGCGGACAGGGGAACTATCAGCCCCAGCATTTT. Its translation: CASSSGQGNYQPQHF.

The chain has TRBV7-6 and TRBJ2-7; 8 nucleotides match TRBD1. The germline CDR1 and CDR2 sequences are SGHVS and FNYEAQ. The length of the CDR3 is 14 residues. V dropped 5 bases and J dropped 2; count of bases not matched to a gene: 5. For the CDR3, the DNA is TGTGCCAGCAGCCGCGGACAGGGACCCTACGAGCAGTACTTC. Encoded protein: CASSRGQGPYEQYF.

This clone was counted once. This chain joins TRBV5-6 and TRBJ1-2, with 7 bases that match TRBD1. V shed 2 bases and J 0 bases; nucleotides not matched to a gene: 1. Per the germline V gene, CDR1 is SGHDT and CDR2 is YYEEEE. The CDR3 extends over 14 amino acids. CDR3 coding DNA: TGTGCCAGCAGCTTAACAGGGGCTAACTATGGCTACACCTTC. It encodes CASSLTGANYGYTF.

This rearrangement joins TRBV13 to TRBJ2-4; D is undetermined. The ends were cut back, 4 bases at V and 0 bases at J, with 4 bases in the middle. The V gene's germline CDR1 is PRHDT and CDR2 FYEKMQ (reference sequence). This CDR3 contains 13 residues. This CDR3 is CASSSLAKNIQYF. The CDR3 DNA is TGTGCCAGCAGCTCGTTAGCCAAAAACATTCAGTACTTC. Filled out from reference TRBV13 and TRBJ2-4, the complete variable domain reads AAGVIQSPRHLIKEKRETATLKCYPIPRHDTVYWYQQGPGQDPQFLISFYEKMQSDKGSIPDRFSAQQFSDYHSELNMSSLELGDSALYFCASSSLAKNIQYFGAGTRLSVL.

This clone showed up just once. The chain uses TRBV19 and TRBJ2-2; TRBD1 might be the D (5 bases). The CDR3 spans 13 residues. The V end lost 9 bases, the J end lost 6 bases, and 14 bases lay between the germline ends. Germline V gene data show CDR1 as LNHDA and CDR2 as SQIVND (reference sequence). CDR3 amino acids: CASLQGYAGELFF. CDR3 sequence (DNA): TGTGCCAGCCTCCAGGGTTACGCCGGGGAGCTGTTTTTT.

As for this clone: The identical CDR3 is also encoded by other nucleotide sequences in the sample. The chain is built from TRBV5-1 and TRBJ2-1, with D perhaps matching TRBD1 (6 bases). Germline V CDR1 and CDR2: SGHRS, YFSETQ. With 1 base removed from V and 7 bases from J, the gap between germline ends came to 6 bases. The CDR3 runs to 12 residues. The CDR3 bases are TGCGCCAGCAGCTTGACAGGGAATGAGCAGTTCTTC. This sequence encodes CASSLTGNEQFF.

The chain uses TRBV5-1 and TRBJ2-2; D is unclear. This CDR3 contains 15 residues. Per the germline V gene, CDR1 is SGHRS and CDR2 is YFSETQ. V shed 0 bases and J shed 0 bases, with 6 bases lying between them. The CDR3 DNA is TGCGCCAGCAGCTTGGGGCAGACGAACACCGGGGAGCTGTTTTTT. Translation gives CASSLGQTNTGELFF. Full variable domain (missing parts from reference TRBV5-1 and TRBJ2-2): KAGVTQTPRYLIKTRGQQVTLSCSPISGHRSVSWYQQTPGQGLQFLFEYFSETQRNKGNFPGRFSGRQFSNSRSEMNVSTLELGDSALYLCASSLGQTNTGELFFGEGSRLTVL.

This chain uses TRBV7-9 with TRBJ2-3; D is possibly TRBD1 (6 bases). V lost 2 bases, J lost 1 base, and 10 bases lay in between. The germline V gene has CDR1 SEHNR and CDR2 FQNEAQ (reference sequence). The CDR3 runs 15 residues. The CDR3 protein is CASSLNRVGTDTQYF. The DNA of the CDR3 is TGTGCCAGCAGCTTAAACAGGGTAGGCACAGATACGCAGTATTTT.

This clone was recorded once. V gene TRBV5-6 combines with J gene TRBJ2-1, with TRBD2 matching over 13 bases. This CDR3 is built from 16 residues. With V trimmed by 2 bases and J by 6 bases, 5 bases remained unmatched. The germline CDR1 and CDR2 sequences are SGHDT and YYEEEE. DNA for the CDR3: TGTGCCAGCAGCTTTCGACTAGCGGGGGGAAGCAATGAGCAGTTCTTC. It encodes CASSFRLAGGSNEQFF.

The gene calls are TRBV10-1 and TRBJ2-7; weak D call: TRBD1 (6 bases). CDR3 length equals 15 residues. Germline V lookup: CDR1 WNHNN, CDR2 SYGVQD (reference sequence). Deletions cut 4 bases from V and 1 base from J, with 14 bases between. CDR3 region: CASSGLTGSSYEQYF. The DNA for the CDR3 is TGCGCCAGCAGTGGCCTAACAGGGAGTTCCTACGAGCAGTACTTC.

The J gene is TRBJ2-7, the V gene TRBV5-1; 7 nucleotides align to TRBD1. The germline CDR1 and CDR2 sequences are SGHRS and YFSETQ. The length of the CDR3 is 15 residues. V shed 4 bases, J shed 2 bases, and the junction held 9 bases outside the gene matches. CDR3 residues: CASSLGSGGTYEQYF. The CDR3, as DNA: TGCGCCAGCAGCCTCGGGTCAGGGGGTACCTACGAGCAGTACTTC.

V and J are TRBV27 and TRBJ1-5; TRBD1 matches at 7 bases. Germline-derived CDR1 and CDR2 are MNHEY and SMNVEV (reference sequence). The V and J ends lost 3 bases and 9 bases, in that order; junction bases with no gene match: 8. The CDR3 runs to 14 residues. Here the CDR3 reads CASSLSTGARPQHF. In DNA form, the CDR3 reads TGTGCCAGCAGTTTGTCTACAGGGGCTAGGCCCCAGCATTTT.